The clone carrying this T cell receptor (beta chain) occurred a few times. Its specificity is unknown. From the reads, TCRdb called clonotypes with MiXCR, one entry per CDR3 protein. The sample includes roughly 990,000 distinct CDR3 sequences, roughly 31% seen only once; the top ten take around 15%. The CDR3 contains 15 residues. The germline gives CDR1 ENHRY, CDR2 SYGVKD. Trimming pared 2 bases from V and 3 bases from J, leaving 13 bases between. This sample stems from a study of T cell repertoires in cytomegalovirus infection. Study-wide findings and caveats: CMV-specific TCR beta clonotypes restricted by HLA-C dominated the ex vivo response.

This sequence joins TRBV10-3 and TRBJ1-2; D uncertain. The sequence came from a human donor in good health (CMV status not recorded). Some clones in this sample may be carry-over from other donors' samples. The source was cultured CD8+ T cells from PBMCs, collected from culture after CMV antigen stimulation. CDR3: CAISEVDPPDYGYTF. The CDR3 region has the DNA TGTGCCATCAGTGAGGTGGACCCACCGGACTATGGCTACACCTTC.